The text below deals with one T cell receptor beta chain. What it binds is unknown. Unique molecular identifiers were added to individual cDNA molecules. Via MiXCR, TCRdb re-called the 5' RACE reads, giving one row per CDR3 protein. The sample has 75,000 to 90,000 distinct CDR3 sequences; 10% are singletons. This record comes from a study of early T cells in non-severe SARS-CoV-2 infection. Study context: Unsorted whole blood bulk RNA was sequenced, with unpaired chains. Whole-study results and caveats: Sequences matched to VDJdb favored anti-spike CD8 responses, while private and CD4 specificities were missed.

V was clipped by 4 bases and J by 4 bases; unmatched bases: 8. The CDR3 is made up of 15 amino acids. V is TRBV12-3 or TRBV12-4 and J is TRBJ2-7, with TRBD1 identical over 9 bases. This TCR was sampled from an adult who was a healthcare worker with PCR-confirmed SARS-CoV-2 infection or an uninfected control (not recorded which). The sample was whole blood, taken at baseline. The DNA of the CDR3 is TGTGCCAGCAGTTCCTCCGGACAGGGGCGGTACGAGCAGTACTTC. Translating it yields CASSSSGQGRYEQYF.